The 32 T cell receptor beta chains in this list originate from one sample, sequenced in a study of cytomegalovirus exposure and HLA in healthy donors (TCRdb year 2017). The library was built by means of the immunoSEQ multiplex PCR assay. For the multiplex PCR, a mixture combining 60 forward primers for TCR Vbeta segments and 13 reverse primers for TCR Jbeta segments was used. The table comes from immuneACCESS by way of TCRdb, which keeps in-frame sequences with V and J called. Part of the clones is missing from these tables; in studies checked, under half for an unresolved V gene and the rest for unknown reasons. Within this sample are roughly 180,000 clones, with approximately 80% of them counted one time only. About 4.9% of the sample comes from the top ten. The sequencing input was PBMCs. The source of these receptors is a man aged 18 to 30 in good health and CMV-seronegative.

Only one count was recorded for this clone. The V and J genes are TRBV5-1 and TRBJ2-5; 9 bases align to TRBD2. The CDR3 contains 15 residues. V gave up 9 bases and J gave up 1 base; unmatched junction bases: 10. Per germline, CDR1 SGHRS and CDR2 YFSETQ. The CDR3 region is CATTRVAGVQETQYF. DNA of the CDR3: TGCGCCACCACCCGGGTAGCGGGGGTCCAAGAGACCCAGTACTTC. Full variable domain (missing parts from reference TRBV5-1 and TRBJ2-5): KAGVTQTPRYLIKTRGQQVTLSCSPISGHRSVSWYQQTPGQGLQFLFEYFSETQRNKGNFPGRFSGRQFSNSRSEMNVSTLELGDSALYLCATTRVAGVQETQYFGPGTRLLVL.

The CDR3 loop is CASSATRENTGELFF. CDR3 nucleotides: TGTGCCAGCAGCGCGACCCGGGAGAACACCGGGGAGCTGTTTTTT. The chain employs TRBV9 and TRBJ2-2; the D gene is possibly TRBD2 (5 bases). This CDR3 is 15 amino acids long. Trimming took 3 bases from V and 1 from J, leaving 10 bases between them. Germline CDR1 SGDLS, CDR2 YYNGEE.

This chain uses TRBV7-8 with TRBJ1-2; D is unresolved. Per germline, CDR1 SGHVS and CDR2 FQNEAQ. Trimming shortened V by 5 bases and J by 8 bases, and 18 bases separated the two germline ends. The CDR3 covers 14 residues. The CDR3 coding sequence is TGTGCCAGCAGCCGCGGGGTAGAATCGAAAGGCTACACCTTC. Translation: CASSRGVESKGYTF.

This chain connects TRBV6-6 to TRBJ1-1; the D gene is possibly TRBD1 (5 bases). Trimming took off 7 bases at V and 4 bases at J, with 16 bases between the two ends. The CDR3 has 14 residues. CDR1 is MNHNY, CDR2 SVGAGI, per germline (reference sequence). The CDR3 nucleotides read TGTGCCAGCAAAACGATAAGGGGTAGCACTGAAGCTTTCTTT. Amino acids: CASKTIRGSTEAFF.

This rearrangement joins TRBV5-4 to TRBJ2-7, with D perhaps TRBD1 (6 bases). This CDR3 has 15 amino acids. The germline gives CDR1 SGHNT, CDR2 YYREEE (reference sequence). V gave up 4 bases and J gave up 5 bases, with 19 bases separating them. CDR3 region: CASSKDSRGTNEQYF. The CDR3 DNA follows: TGTGCCAGCAGCAAGGACAGCAGGGGAACTAACGAGCAGTACTTC.

CDR3 amino acids: CASSPGLAGGDPQETQYF. For the CDR3, the DNA is TGTGCCAGCAGCCCAGGGCTAGCGGGGGGCGACCCTCAAGAGACCCAGTACTTC. The chain is built from TRBV11-3 and TRBJ2-5; 11 bases map to TRBD2. CDR1 is SGHNT, CDR2 YENEEA, per germline. V lost 5 bases to trimming and J lost 2 bases; unmatched junction nucleotides: 13. This CDR3 has 18 residues. The complete variable domain, with remaining parts taken from reference TRBV11-3 and TRBJ2-5, reads EAGVVQSPRYKIIEKKQPVAFWCNPISGHNTLYWYLQNLGQGPELLIRYENEEAVDDSQLPKDRFSAERLKGVDSTLKIQPAELGDSAVYLCASSPGLAGGDPQETQYFGPGTRLLVL.

The chain employs TRBV21-1 and TRBJ2-7; the table's D call TRBD1 went unverified against the DNA. TRBV21-1 is marked as a pseudogene. The CDR3 extends over 16 amino acids. CDR3 nucleotide sequence: TGTGCCAGCATTTATGCGCCAGGGCGCATCTCCTACGAGCAGTACTTC. Translating gives CASIYAPGRISYEQYF.

The gene calls are TRBV4-1 and TRBJ2-7, with 14 bases lining up with TRBD2. Germline V gives CDR1 MGHRA, CDR2 YSYEKL. V lost 4 bases, J lost 3 bases, and 2 bases stayed unmatched. The CDR3 sequence is 15 residues long. CDR3 sequence reads: CASSLGLAGGYEQYF. The CDR3 DNA reads as TGCGCCAGCAGCCTCGGACTAGCGGGGGGCTACGAGCAGTACTTC.

The genes are TRBV30 and TRBJ2-6, with D perhaps matching TRBD1 (5 bases). V was pared by 3 bases and J by 0 bases, with 6 bases between. CDR1 and CDR2 from the germline V gene are GTSNPN and SVGIG (reference sequence). This CDR3 is 14 amino acids long. The CDR3 sequence: CAWRDTSGANVLTF. In DNA, the CDR3 is TGTGCCTGGAGGGACACCTCTGGGGCCAACGTCCTGACTTTC.

The chain uses TRBV2 and TRBJ1-6; no reliable D call. V lost 4 bases and J 3 bases, leaving 10 bases between the germline ends. Germline V CDR1 and CDR2: SNHLY, FYNNEI. The CDR3 sequence is 15 residues long. The CDR3 region is CASSGERYYNSPLHF. The CDR3 DNA follows: TGTGCCAGCAGTGGAGAACGGTACTATAATTCACCCCTCCACTTT.

The gene calls are TRBV27 and TRBJ2-7; TRBD2 matches at 10 bases. Germline V lookup: CDR1 MNHEY, CDR2 SMNVEV (reference sequence). The length of the CDR3 is 18 residues. V lost 6 bases to trimming and J lost 0 bases; unmatched junction nucleotides: 14. The DNA for the CDR3 is TGTGCCAGCAGGGGACTACCCTCAGGACTAGCGGCCTCCTACGAGCAGTACTTC. Translated: CASRGLPSGLAASYEQYF.

The chain employs TRBV27 and TRBJ1-2, with D possibly TRBD1 on 5 matching bases. This CDR3 has 15 residues. The V end lost 6 bases, the J end lost 4 bases, and 18 bases lay between the germline ends. Germline lookup yields CDR1 MNHEY and CDR2 SMNVEV (reference sequence). Here the CDR3 reads CASSPSGLPSYGYTF. The CDR3 coding sequence is TGTGCCAGCAGCCCCTCAGGGTTGCCAAGCTATGGCTACACCTTC.

The chain has TRBV11-2 and TRBJ2-2; TRBD1 matches at 9 bases. CDR1 and CDR2 from the germline V gene are SGHAT and FQNNGV. Germline trimming cut 1 base from V and 6 bases from J; bases unmatched to any gene: 6. CDR3 length: 16 amino acids. This CDR3 is CASSLGPGQGAGELFF. The CDR3 bases are TGTGCCAGCAGCTTAGGCCCGGGACAGGGTGCCGGGGAGCTGTTTTTT.

The chain is built from TRBV11-3 and TRBJ2-7; D gene ambiguous. CDR3 length equals 14 residues. Trimming removed 1 base from V and 1 base from J, with 8 bases in between. Germline assignment: CDR1 SGHNT and CDR2 YENEEA. CDR3 DNA sequence: TGTGCCAGCAGCTTAGTGGGCTCATCCTACGAGCAGTACTTC. This translates into CASSLVGSSYEQYF. The full variable domain, rest sourced from reference TRBV11-3 and TRBJ2-7, is EAGVVQSPRYKIIEKKQPVAFWCNPISGHNTLYWYLQNLGQGPELLIRYENEEAVDDSQLPKDRFSAERLKGVDSTLKIQPAELGDSAVYLCASSLVGSSYEQYFGPGTRLTVT.

The chain recombines TRBV18 with TRBJ2-2; D is possibly TRBD1 (6 bases). V shed 0 bases and J shed 13 bases, with 36 bases lying between them. This CDR3 is built from 21 residues. Per germline, CDR1 KGHSH and CDR2 LQKENI. CDR3 bases: TGTGCCAGCTCACCACCGGTAGGACAGAGCTCACCCGCGGACACCGGGGAGCGGCTGTTTTTT. As protein: CASSPPVGQSSPADTGERLFF.

The V call is TRBV7-9, the J call TRBJ2-1, with TRBD2 as a possible D gene (6 bases). The germline V gene encodes CDR1 SEHNR and CDR2 FQNEAQ (reference sequence). Trimming pared 11 bases from V and 8 bases from J, leaving 13 bases between. The CDR3 covers 11 residues. The CDR3 nucleotides read TGTGCCGAGGGAGGAGACTATGAGCAGTTCTTC. It encodes CAEGGDYEQFF.

This chain uses TRBV5-1 with TRBJ2-3; TRBD1 is a possible D gene (6 bases). CDR1 and CDR2 (germline): SGHRS, YFSETQ. This CDR3 is 15 amino acids long. Trimming shortened V by 4 bases and J by 1 base, and 13 bases separated the two germline ends. Here the CDR3 DNA reads TGCGCCAGCAGCACCGACAGGTCCCGCACAGATACGCAGTATTTT. It specifies CASSTDRSRTDTQYF.

This sequence joins TRBV19 and TRBJ2-6, with D perhaps matching TRBD1 (6 bases). V dropped 1 base and J dropped 2 bases, with 9 bases sitting between them. The germline V gene has CDR1 LNHDA and CDR2 SQIVND (reference sequence). CDR3 size: 16 residues. The CDR3 is CASSIVPGAGANVLTF. The DNA of the CDR3 is TGTGCCAGTAGTATAGTTCCAGGGGCTGGGGCCAACGTCCTGACTTTC.

CDR3 DNA: TGTGCCAGCAGTCCAGGACAGGGGTTGATTGAAGCTTTCTTT. It translates to CASSPGQGLIEAFF. The rearrangement links TRBV27 to TRBJ1-1; 9 bases map to TRBD1. CDR3 length: 14 residues. CDR1 is MNHEY and CDR2 is SMNVEV in the germline V gene (reference sequence). V gave up 5 bases and J gave up 7 bases; unmatched junction bases: 8.

The chain joins TRBV6-1 to TRBJ2-7, with 7 bases lining up with TRBD2. With V trimmed by 4 bases and J by 1 base, 7 bases remained unmatched. The CDR3 spans 15 residues. Germline V CDR1 and CDR2: MNHNS, SASEGT. As DNA, the CDR3 is TGTGCCAGCAGTGGGGGGGACTACTCGTCCTACGAGCAGTACTTC. It codes for CASSGGDYSSYEQYF.

V and J are TRBV7-2 and TRBJ2-2; D might be TRBD1 (7 bases). The CDR3 runs 14 residues. CDR1 is SGHTA and CDR2 is FQGNSA in the germline V gene. V gave up 5 bases and J gave up 4 bases, with 11 bases separating them. The CDR3 DNA reads TGTGCCAGCAGCAGACAGGGAGGCACCGGGGAGCTGTTTTTT. It codes for CASSRQGGTGELFF.

The CDR3 region has the DNA TGTGCCAGCGGGCTAGCGGGGGGGCGGAATGAGCAGTTCTTC. This sequence encodes CASGLAGGRNEQFF. The chain carries TRBV6-1 and TRBJ2-1; 12 nucleotides line up with TRBD2. This CDR3 is 14 amino acids long. The J segment lost 7 bases and the V segment lost 8 bases, leaving 6 bases of the junction unmatched. Germline loops: CDR1 MNHNS, CDR2 SASEGT.

The chain uses TRBV27 and TRBJ2-7; TRBD1 matches 10 bases. V gave up 5 bases and J gave up 2 bases; unmatched junction bases: 3. The CDR3 contains 14 residues. CDR1 and CDR2 from the germline V gene are MNHEY and SMNVEV (reference sequence). DNA of the CDR3: TGTGCCAGCAGTCGGACAGGGGGGACCTACGAGCAGTACTTC. Amino acid sequence: CASSRTGGTYEQYF.

This chain connects TRBV10-3 to TRBJ2-1; 9 nucleotides line up with TRBD2. Losses at the gene ends were 4 bases for V and 4 bases for J; bases not matched to a gene: 2. From germline, CDR1 is ENHRY and CDR2 SYGVKD. CDR3 size: 14 residues. CDR3: CAISGLAEYNEQFF. CDR3 DNA: TGTGCCATCAGTGGACTAGCGGAATACAATGAGCAGTTCTTC.

The V and J genes are TRBV9 and TRBJ2-7; the match to TRBD2 covers 10 bases. With 0 bases clipped from V and 4 bases from J, the junction kept 1 base outside the gene matches. Germline CDR1 and CDR2: SGDLS and YYNGEE. The CDR3 is 14 amino acids. The DNA for the CDR3 is TGTGCCAGCAGCGTAGAACTAGCGGGATACGAGCAGTACTTC. This gives the protein CASSVELAGYEQYF. Filled out from reference TRBV9 and TRBJ2-7, the complete variable domain reads DSGVTQTPKHLITATGQRVTLRCSPRSGDLSVYWYQQSLDQGLQFLIQYYNGEERAKGNILERFSAQQFPDLHSELNLSSLELGDSALYFCASSVELAGYEQYFGPGTRLTVT.

The chain uses TRBV7-9 and TRBJ2-1; 8 bases align to TRBD2. Trimming took 5 bases from V and 9 from J; bases not matched to a gene: 15. This CDR3 has 16 amino acids. Germline CDR1 reads SEHNR; CDR2 reads FQNEAQ (reference sequence). The CDR3 here is CASSEKREFGEGEQFF. CDR3 in DNA: TGTGCCAGCAGCGAGAAGCGGGAGTTTGGGGAAGGTGAGCAGTTCTTC.

The chain joins TRBV6-6 to TRBJ1-4, with a tentative D call TRBD1 (6 bases). The germline V and J ends were trimmed by 9 bases and 0 bases, with 14 bases remaining between them. CDR1 MNHNY and CDR2 SVGAGI come from the germline V gene (reference sequence). The CDR3 covers 15 residues. CDR3 sequence: CASRGQSATNEKLFF. The DNA for the CDR3 is TGTGCCAGTCGAGGACAGTCTGCAACTAATGAAAAACTGTTTTTT.

This clone occurred once. This chain connects TRBV7-9 to TRBJ2-7; tentative D call: TRBD1 (5 bases). The V gene's germline CDR1 is SEHNR and CDR2 FQNEAQ (reference sequence). Trimming took off 3 bases at V and 5 bases at J, with 14 bases between the two ends. The CDR3 totals 14 residues. The CDR3 DNA reads as TGTGCCAGCAGCTTCGGTCAGGGAATGGACGAGCAGTACTTC. Protein product: CASSFGQGMDEQYF.

The chain has TRBV7-9 and TRBJ1-6; TRBD1 is a possible D gene (5 bases). Germline assignment: CDR1 SEHNR and CDR2 FQNEAQ (reference sequence). V was cut by 5 bases and J by 7 bases, with 15 bases left in between. CDR3 size: 15 residues. This CDR3 reads CASSERRDSNSPLHF. The CDR3 DNA reads as TGTGCCAGCAGCGAACGAAGGGACTCGAATTCACCCCTCCACTTT.

This chain connects TRBV13 to TRBJ2-7; 15 nucleotides line up with TRBD2. Germline V gene lookup returns CDR1 PRHDT and CDR2 FYEKMQ (reference sequence). V gave up 5 bases and J gave up 0 bases; unmatched junction bases: 17. This CDR3 region has 21 residues. The CDR3 region has the DNA TGTGCCAGCAGCCCTCGACTCGAACCGGGACTAGCGGGGGGACCCTCCTACGAGCAGTACTTC. This gives the protein CASSPRLEPGLAGGPSYEQYF.

The chain links TRBV2 to TRBJ1-5; TRBD1 aligns across 8 bases. The V gene's germline CDR1 is SNHLY and CDR2 FYNNEI. The CDR3 is 13 residues long. After removal of 2 bases from V and 6 bases from J, the junction contained 0 bases not matched to a gene. The CDR3 DNA reads as TGTGCCAGCAGTGAACAGGGGGCTCAGCCCCAGCATTTT. Amino acids: CASSEQGAQPQHF.

This clone has just one count. The CDR3 region has the DNA TGTGCCAGCAGCTCAGGGGATGGAAACACCATATATTTT. It encodes CASSSGDGNTIYF. The chain links TRBV9 to TRBJ1-3; TRBD1 might be the D (6 bases). Germline CDR1 and CDR2: SGDLS and YYNGEE. V lost 4 bases and J 3 bases, leaving 8 bases between the germline ends. The CDR3 length is 13 residues.